This T cell receptor beta chain was identified during a study of blood T cell repertoires in COVID-19. The wider study: There were acute and convalescent COVID-19 samples, and they came from the United States, Italy and Spain. Nucleic acid was either cDNA or gDNA, and it came from T cells, B-cell-depleted T cells, or PBMCs.

This CDR3 has 13 residues. Trimming took 7 bases from V and 15 from J, leaving 22 bases between them. Germline CDR1 is SGHAT and CDR2 is FQNNGV. Per the original data handling: It was from reference gene primer amplification that nucleated cell counts were estimated. The table came from immunoSEQ multiplex PCR; TCRdb's copy has only in-frame clones and leaves some out. V and J calls and clone size are given by that table; D and trimming were obtained from the DNA. The sample carries approximately 240,000 clones, about 88% recorded once. V is TRBV11-2 and J is TRBJ2-1, with D tentatively TRBD1 (5 bases). Material: peripheral blood. The sequence came from a woman aged 40-49 years who had recovered from COVID-19. CDR3 sequence: CASMGYVGVESFF. DNA of the CDR3: TGTGCCAGCATGGGCTACGTAGGGGTTGAGTCGTTCTTC.